The clone carrying this T cell receptor (beta chain) was recorded a few times. The data stem from a study of blood T cell repertoires in COVID-19. Generated by immunoSEQ multiplex PCR, the TCRdb table keeps only in-frame clones and is missing some. The sample includes 470,000 or so clones, roughly 85% of them seen just once. This CDR3 spans 14 amino acids. Germline V gene data show CDR1 as ENHRY and CDR2 as SYGVKD. The V and J ends lost 0 bases and 10 bases, in that order; junction bases with no gene match: 7. The rearrangement joins TRBV10-3 to TRBJ2-7; TRBD1 matches 9 bases. The sequenced sample was peripheral blood. The clonotype comes from a human donor in a cohort sampled during active COVID-19. Here the CDR3 reads CAISESIGTGLQYF. In DNA form, the CDR3 reads TGTGCCATCAGTGAGTCGATTGGGACAGGGCTACAGTACTTC.